The T cell receptor (beta chain) described here comes from a study of control samples from healthy donors and cancer patients. V was pared by 5 bases and J by 6 bases, with 8 bases of the junction left unmatched. Germline-derived CDR1 and CDR2 are SGHTA and FQGNSA. The CDR3 has 15 residues. The table came from immunoSEQ multiplex PCR; TCRdb's copy has only in-frame clones and leaves some out. This sample has over 100,000 clones, with roughly 92% found just once. The chain has TRBV7-2 and TRBJ2-1, with 9 positions matching TRBD2. Sequenced: blood. The sequence was collected from a man aged 18 to 29 in good health. The CDR3 region has the DNA TGTGCCAGCAGCCCAACACTGCGGGGGGGCAATGAGCAGTTCTTC. It encodes CASSPTLRGGNEQFF. The full variable domain, with the rest looked up from reference TRBV7-2 and TRBJ2-1, is GAGVSQSPSNKVTEKGKDVELRCDPISGHTALYWYRQSLGQGLEFLIYFQGNSAPDKSGLPSDRFSAERTGGSVSTLTIQRTQQEDSAVYLCASSPTLRGGNEQFFGPGTRLTVL.